The T cell receptor beta chain under discussion was sequenced for a study of blood T cell repertoires in COVID-19. Overall study context: PBMCs, B-cell-depleted T cells, or T cells provided the cDNA or gDNA that made up the material.

This CDR3 is 14 amino acids long. From germline, CDR1 is SGDLS and CDR2 YYNGEE. The ends were cut back, 4 bases at V and 6 bases at J, with 16 bases in the middle. Original handling: Estimation of nucleated cell counts was performed using reference gene primer amplification. Here immunoSEQ multiplex PCR was the method, and the copy in TCRdb shows in-frame clones only, minus some. The DNA gave D and trimming, while V, J and clone size come from that table. This sample carries 250,000 or so clones, about 90% of them seen once, and the ten largest clones take around 3%. Study members were between roughly 18 and 89 years old and lived in fewer than 30 US regions. In assigning cohorts, the study relied on participant-reported clinical history.

The receptor's source is a woman in her thirties or forties who had been exposed to COVID-19. The chain employs TRBV9 and TRBJ1-1; D remains ambiguous. The sequencing input was PBMCs or T cells enriched from blood (not recorded which). As DNA, the CDR3 is TGTGCCAGCAGCCCGCTAGCGCTGGGGTCTGAAGCTTTCTTT. As protein: CASSPLALGSEAFF.